This TCR beta chain was sequenced during a study of control samples from healthy donors and cancer patients. Only in-frame clones appear in the TCRdb table, and some are missing; sequencing was by immunoSEQ multiplex PCR. The sample contains about 130,000 clones, around nine tenths of which appear only once. Germline V gene data show CDR1 as SNHLY and CDR2 as FYNNEI. CDR3 length: 14 residues. Trimming pared 6 bases from V and 1 base from J, leaving 10 bases between. Specimen: blood. This receptor was identified in a man aged 40-49 years in good health. V and J are TRBV2 and TRBJ1-5, with D uncertain. CDR3 sequence: CASSELRSNQPQHF. The DNA for the CDR3 is TGTGCCAGCAGCGAATTGAGAAGCAATCAGCCCCAGCATTTT.